The following is a T cell receptor beta chain sequence with its context. The data originate from a study of cytotoxic CD8 clonotypes in ibrutinib-treated CLL. Turning to the study itself: The patients comprised 10 to 12 relapsed/refractory and 15 treatment-naive cases, under 18 IGHV unmutated. Partial response occurred in roughly 25 patients and complete response in 2; at median about 70 months, about 14 remained remitted and roughly 12 progressed.

TCRdb keeps only in-frame clones here, not all; method: immunoSEQ multiplex PCR. The sample carries some 40,000 clones, 68% recorded once. The V gene's germline CDR1 is SQVTM and CDR2 ANQGSEA. The CDR3 is made up of 12 amino acids. The ends were cut back, 4 bases at V and 2 bases at J, with 6 bases in the middle. TCR beta libraries used 1.5 to 2 micrograms of DNA from cryopreserved PBMCs. This specimen consisted of PBMCs, obtained at disease progression, from a patient treated with ibrutinib. This receptor was obtained from a human donor with chronic lymphocytic leukemia. V gene TRBV29-1 combines with J gene TRBJ1-3; no definite D call. In nucleotides, the CDR3 is TGCAGCGTTGTGACGACTGGAAACACCATATATTTT. Encoded protein: CSVVTTGNTIYF.